This is a list of T cell receptor beta chains from one sample in a study of blood T cell repertoires in COVID-19. Sequencing was performed with immunoSEQ multiplex PCR; in TCRdb, only in-frame clones are kept and a portion is missing. Found here are some 70,000 clones, 75% to 90% of them singletons; the top ten hold about 0.56%. The sequencing sample was made of peripheral blood. All receptors come from a man in his fifties or sixties with acute or convalescent COVID-19. Both conserved end residues are part of each CDR3. The D gene is left open where the match is weak. A clone size is listed for some rows: how often the clone was seen (once, few, many), or a class if it is expanded.

J: TRBJ2-1; size: -; V: TRBV4-2; D: -; DNA: TGTGCCAGCAGCCAAGATTTGGGAGCCAAGTACAATGAGCAGTTCTTC; CDR3: CASSQDLGAKYNEQFF
J: TRBJ2-7; size: -; V: TRBV21-1; D: -; DNA: TGTGCCAGCAGCAAATACGGCGGCAAAGGGGTTTTCTACGAGCAGTACTTC; CDR3: CASSKYGGKGVFYEQYF
J: TRBJ2-2; size: -; V: TRBV5-1; D: -; DNA: TGCGCCAGCAGCCTGACCGGGACATCGAACACCGGGGAGCTGTTTTTT; CDR3: CASSLTGTSNTGELFF
J: TRBJ1-4; size: -; V: TRBV7-9; D: -; DNA: TGTGCCAGCAGCTTAATGGCGGCAGGGTATGAAAAACTGTTTTTT; CDR3: CASSLMAAGYEKLFF
J: TRBJ1-2; size: -; V: TRBV9; D: TRBD1; DNA: TGTGCCAGCAGCATTGGACAGGCGTCCTACTATGGCTACACCTTC; CDR3: CASSIGQASYYGYTF
J: TRBJ2-3; size: -; V: TRBV27; D: TRBD1; DNA: TGTGCCCGCCAACCGGGACAGAGCACAGATACGCAGTATTTT; CDR3: CARQPGQSTDTQYF
J: TRBJ1-2; size: -; V: TRBV19; D: TRBD1; DNA: TGTGCCAGTAGGGGACAGGGTTATGGCTACACCTTC; CDR3: CASRGQGYGYTF
J: TRBJ1-6; size: few; V: TRBV11-2; D: TRBD1; DNA: TGTGCCAGCAGCCCGACAGGGGACAATAATTCACCCCTCCACTTT; CDR3: CASSPTGDNNSPLHF
J: TRBJ2-7; size: -; V: TRBV5-1; D: TRBD1; DNA: TGCGCCAGCAGCAACACCGGGACAGGGTCAACGGAGCAGTACTTC; CDR3: CASSNTGTGSTEQYF
J: TRBJ1-2; size: -; V: TRBV28; D: -; DNA: TGTGCCAGCAGCCGGGACTCAGGCAAGTACACCTTC; CDR3: CASSRDSGKYTF
J: TRBJ2-7; size: once; V: TRBV28; D: TRBD1; DNA: TGTGCCAGCAGTCTCCTACCTGGACAGGGATACTCCTACGAGCAGTACTTC; CDR3: CASSLLPGQGYSYEQYF
J: TRBJ2-3; size: -; V: TRBV7-9; D: TRBD1; DNA: TGTGCCAGCAGCGACGGACGGACAGGGGATTTGAGCACAGATACGCAGTATTTT; CDR3: CASSDGRTGDLSTDTQYF
J: TRBJ1-2; size: -; V: TRBV10-2; D: TRBD1; DNA: TGCGCCAGCAGTGAGAGACAGGGGCAAACTGGCTACACCTTC; CDR3: CASSERQGQTGYTF
J: TRBJ1-2; size: -; V: TRBV5-1; D: -; DNA: TGCGCCAGCAGCTTGGACCCAGGGTATGACGGCTACACCTTC; CDR3: CASSLDPGYDGYTF
J: TRBJ1-4; size: -; V: TRBV7-9; D: TRBD1; DNA: TGTGCCAGCAGCCCGACAGGGGACAATGAAAAACTGTTTTTT; CDR3: CASSPTGDNEKLFF
J: TRBJ1-2; size: -; V: TRBV19; D: -; DNA: TGTGCCAGTAGTACCCCACAGACATATGGCTACACCTTC; CDR3: CASSTPQTYGYTF
J: TRBJ2-1; size: -; V: TRBV10-3; D: TRBD2; DNA: TGTGCCATCGGCTCCGGGACTAGCGGTTACAATGAGCAGTTCTTC; CDR3: CAIGSGTSGYNEQFF
J: TRBJ2-4; size: -; V: TRBV14; D: TRBD1; DNA: TGTGCCAGCAGCCAAGGAGAAACCGGACAGGGGTTTAAAAACATTCAGTACTTC; CDR3: CASSQGETGQGFKNIQYF
J: TRBJ1-1; size: -; V: TRBV6-6; D: TRBD1; DNA: TGTGCCAGCAGGACAACAGGGGTTAACACTGAAGCTTTCTTT; CDR3: CASRTTGVNTEAFF
J: TRBJ2-5; size: -; V: TRBV24-1; D: TRBD1; DNA: TGTGCCACCAGTGATTCCGGGACAGGGACAATGGAGACCCAGTACTTC; CDR3: CATSDSGTGTMETQYF
J: TRBJ2-7; size: few; V: TRBV4-1; D: -; DNA: TGCGCCAGCAGCCAAGAAACAGGGTGGACCTACGAGCAGTACTTC; CDR3: CASSQETGWTYEQYF
J: TRBJ1-5; size: -; V: TRBV28; D: -; DNA: TGTGCCAGCAGTGACAGAAACAATCAGCCCCAGCATTTT; CDR3: CASSDRNNQPQHF
J: TRBJ1-5; size: -; V: TRBV6-5; D: -; DNA: TGTGCCAGCAGAGGACAGATCAATCAGCCCCAGCATTTT; CDR3: CASRGQINQPQHF
J: TRBJ2-1; size: -; V: TRBV5-1; D: TRBD2; DNA: TGCGCCAGCAGCTACCTTCGACTAGCGGGAGGGCCATCGGGGGAGCAGTTCTTC; CDR3: CASSYLRLAGGPSGEQFF
J: TRBJ2-2; size: -; V: TRBV7-3; D: TRBD1; DNA: TGTGCCAGCAGTTTTCAGGGGGCCGGGACCGGGGAGCTGTTTTTT; CDR3: CASSFQGAGTGELFF
J: TRBJ2-1; size: once; V: TRBV6-5; D: TRBD1; DNA: TGTGCCAGCAGCCTTGACAGGGACTCCTACAATGAGCAGTTCTTC; CDR3: CASSLDRDSYNEQFF
J: TRBJ1-5; size: -; V: TRBV24-1; D: -; DNA: TGTGCCACCAGTGGGGCAGTTAGCAATCAGCCCCAGCATTTT; CDR3: CATSGAVSNQPQHF
J: TRBJ1-5; size: -; V: TRBV6-1; D: TRBD1; DNA: TGTGCCAGCAGTGAAGGGGGACAGGGGCCCCAGCATTTT; CDR3: CASSEGGQGPQHF
J: TRBJ2-4; size: -; V: TRBV5-1; D: -; DNA: TGCGCCAGCAGGGGCGGCGGTGGGGGGAATAAGGGAAACATTCAGTACTTC; CDR3: CASRGGGGGNKGNIQYF
J: TRBJ2-7; size: -; V: TRBV6-6; D: -; DNA: TGTGCCAGCAGTCCCCAGGGTTACGAGCAGTACTTC; CDR3: CASSPQGYEQYF
J: TRBJ2-7; size: -; V: TRBV29-1; D: TRBD2; DNA: TGCAGCGCTGGTGGACTAGGGGACTACGAGCAGTACTTC; CDR3: CSAGGLGDYEQYF
J: TRBJ2-2; size: -; V: TRBV5-1; D: TRBD2; DNA: TGCGCCAGCGGGGGGCTAGGGACTAGCGGTACCGGGGAGCTGTTTTTT; CDR3: CASGGLGTSGTGELFF